This T cell receptor (beta chain) derives from a study of shared clonotypes between healthy human individuals. CD45RO-negative CD8 cells positively selected for CCR7 made up the naive population, which excluded terminally differentiated effector memory CD45RA+ cells. There were only Caucasian adults among the donors, and all lived in Nashville, Tennessee. General observations from the study: Among donors, the sharing of clonotypes was expected to be influenced by sequencing depth. Larger estimated richness was generally recorded for naive subsets relative to memory subsets.

The assay was immunoSEQ multiplex PCR, and TCRdb's table has in-frame clones only and misses some. The sample lists roughly 650,000 clones; roughly 95% were seen once. Trimming pared 5 bases from V and 3 bases from J, leaving 5 bases between. The CDR3 runs 11 residues. The germline CDR1 and CDR2 sequences are SGHTA and FQGNSA. In the case of this clone: Its antigen is still unknown.

The sequence came from a woman aged 25-40 years in good health. The sample comprised naive CD8+ T cells sorted from blood. This chain connects TRBV7-2 to TRBJ2-7; D remains ambiguous. The CDR3 sequence: CASSPGYEQYF. As DNA, the CDR3 is TGTGCCAGCAGCCCAGGCTACGAGCAGTACTTC.